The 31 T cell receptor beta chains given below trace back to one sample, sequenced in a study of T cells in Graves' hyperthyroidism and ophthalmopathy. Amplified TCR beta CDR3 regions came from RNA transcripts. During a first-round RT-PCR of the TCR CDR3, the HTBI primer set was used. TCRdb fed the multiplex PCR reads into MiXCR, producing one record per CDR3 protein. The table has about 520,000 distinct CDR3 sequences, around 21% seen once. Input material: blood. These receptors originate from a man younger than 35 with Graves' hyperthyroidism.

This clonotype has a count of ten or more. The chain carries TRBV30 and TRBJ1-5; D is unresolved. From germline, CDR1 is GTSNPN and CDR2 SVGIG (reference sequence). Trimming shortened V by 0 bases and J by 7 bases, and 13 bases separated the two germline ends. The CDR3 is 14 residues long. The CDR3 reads CAWSVVVMGQPQHF. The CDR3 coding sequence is TGTGCCTGGAGTGTAGTTGTGATGGGGCAGCCCCAGCATTTT.

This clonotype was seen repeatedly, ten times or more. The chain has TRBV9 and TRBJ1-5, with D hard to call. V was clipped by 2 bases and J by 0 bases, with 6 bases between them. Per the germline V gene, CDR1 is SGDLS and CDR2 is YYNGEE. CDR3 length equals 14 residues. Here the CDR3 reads CASSVGHSNQPQHF. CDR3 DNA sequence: TGTGCCAGCAGCGTTGGGCATAGCAATCAGCCCCAGCATTTT.

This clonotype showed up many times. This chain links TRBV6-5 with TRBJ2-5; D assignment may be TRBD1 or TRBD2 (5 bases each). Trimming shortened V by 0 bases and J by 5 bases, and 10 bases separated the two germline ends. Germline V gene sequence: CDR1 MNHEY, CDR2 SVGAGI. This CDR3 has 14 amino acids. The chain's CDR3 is CASSYSGDGETQYF. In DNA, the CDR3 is TGTGCCAGCAGTTACTCGGGGGATGGGGAGACCCAGTACTTC.

The CDR3 region is CASSIPPGTGPNQPQHF. CDR3 coding DNA: TGTGCCAGTAGTATTCCCCCCGGGACAGGGCCCAATCAGCCCCAGCATTTT. The chain links TRBV19 to TRBJ1-5, with TRBD1 matching 9 bases. Trimming removed 3 bases from V and 3 bases from J; junction bases left unmatched: 9. CDR3 length: 17 amino acids. CDR1 and CDR2 (germline): LNHDA, SQIVND (reference sequence).

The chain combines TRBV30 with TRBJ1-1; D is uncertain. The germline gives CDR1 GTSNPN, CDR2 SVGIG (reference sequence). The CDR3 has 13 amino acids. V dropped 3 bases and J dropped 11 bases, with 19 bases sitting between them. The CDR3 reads CAWSPRVRPGAFF. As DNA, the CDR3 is TGTGCCTGGAGCCCACGAGTCAGGCCGGGGGCTTTCTTT.

The CDR3 nucleotides are TGTGCCAGCAGTTACACCCGGGACAGGGGTCTCCCAACCTATGGCTACACCTTC. It encodes CASSYTRDRGLPTYGYTF. The rearrangement links TRBV6-2 or TRBV6-3 to TRBJ1-2; TRBD1 matches at 10 bases. The trim removed 2 bases at V and 4 bases at J, leaving 13 bases unmatched. Per the germline V gene, CDR1 is MNHEY and CDR2 is SVGEGT. The CDR3 runs 18 residues.

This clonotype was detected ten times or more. The CDR3 is CASSPKASSYEQYF. The DNA for the CDR3 is TGTGCCAGCAGCCCGAAGGCTTCCTCCTACGAGCAGTACTTC. The chain employs TRBV19 and TRBJ2-7; D is uncertain. CDR1 and CDR2 (germline): LNHDA, SQIVND (reference sequence). Between the trimmed V and J ends, which lost 9 bases and 0 bases, there was a span of 15 bases. The CDR3 runs 14 residues.

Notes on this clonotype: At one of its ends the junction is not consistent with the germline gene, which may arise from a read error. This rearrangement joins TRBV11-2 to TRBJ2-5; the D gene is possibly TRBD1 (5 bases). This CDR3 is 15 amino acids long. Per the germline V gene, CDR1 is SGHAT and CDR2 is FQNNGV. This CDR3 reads CASSLAAGKGETKYF. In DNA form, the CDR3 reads TGTGCCAGCAGCTTAGCAGCAGGGAAAGGAGAGACCAAGTACTTC.

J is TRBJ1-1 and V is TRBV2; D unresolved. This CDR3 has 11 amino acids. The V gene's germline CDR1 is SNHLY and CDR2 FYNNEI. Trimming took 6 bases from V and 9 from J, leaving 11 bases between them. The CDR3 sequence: CASRTGLKAFF. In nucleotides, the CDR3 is TGTGCCAGCAGGACCGGACTTAAAGCTTTCTTT.

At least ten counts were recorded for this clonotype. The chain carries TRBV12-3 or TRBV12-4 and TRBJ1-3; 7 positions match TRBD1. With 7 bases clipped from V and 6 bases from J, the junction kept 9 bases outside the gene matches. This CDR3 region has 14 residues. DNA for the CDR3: TGTGCCAGCAACCAACAGGGGAGCGTAAACACCATATATTTT. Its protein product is CASNQQGSVNTIYF.

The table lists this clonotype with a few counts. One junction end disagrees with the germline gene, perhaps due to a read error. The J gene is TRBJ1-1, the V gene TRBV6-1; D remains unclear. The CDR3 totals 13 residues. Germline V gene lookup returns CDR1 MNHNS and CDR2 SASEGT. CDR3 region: CASSAGTNTEACF. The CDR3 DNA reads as TGTGCCAGCAGTGCGGGAACGAACACTGAAGCTTGCTTT.

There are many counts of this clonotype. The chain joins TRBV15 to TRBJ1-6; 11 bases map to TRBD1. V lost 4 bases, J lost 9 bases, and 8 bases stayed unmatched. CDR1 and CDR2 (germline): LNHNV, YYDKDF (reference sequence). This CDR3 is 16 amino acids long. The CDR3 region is CATSTRTGGASSPLHF. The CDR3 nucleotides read TGTGCCACCAGCACCAGGACAGGGGGCGCGAGTTCACCCCTCCACTTT.

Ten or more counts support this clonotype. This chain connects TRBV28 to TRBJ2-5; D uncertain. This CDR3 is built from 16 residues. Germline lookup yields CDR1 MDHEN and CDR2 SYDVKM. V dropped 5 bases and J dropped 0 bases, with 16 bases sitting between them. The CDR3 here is CASSSTKGPDQETQYF. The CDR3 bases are TGTGCCAGCAGTAGCACCAAGGGCCCCGACCAAGAGACCCAGTACTTC.

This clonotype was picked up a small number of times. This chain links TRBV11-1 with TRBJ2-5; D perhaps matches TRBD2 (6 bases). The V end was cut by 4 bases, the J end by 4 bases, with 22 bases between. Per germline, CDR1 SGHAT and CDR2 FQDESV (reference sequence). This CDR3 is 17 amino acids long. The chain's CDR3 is CASSSPRRDPSRETQYF. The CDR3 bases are TGTGCCAGCAGCTCGCCTCGGAGGGATCCCAGCCGAGAGACCCAGTACTTC.

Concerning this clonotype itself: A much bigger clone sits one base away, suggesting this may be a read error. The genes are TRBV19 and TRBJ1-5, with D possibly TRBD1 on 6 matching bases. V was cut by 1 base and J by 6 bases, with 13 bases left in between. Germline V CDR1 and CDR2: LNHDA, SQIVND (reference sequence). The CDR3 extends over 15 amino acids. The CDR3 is CASSIVGADVQPQHF. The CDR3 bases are TGTGCCAGTAGTATAGTGGGGGCGGACGTTCAGCCCCAGCATTTT.

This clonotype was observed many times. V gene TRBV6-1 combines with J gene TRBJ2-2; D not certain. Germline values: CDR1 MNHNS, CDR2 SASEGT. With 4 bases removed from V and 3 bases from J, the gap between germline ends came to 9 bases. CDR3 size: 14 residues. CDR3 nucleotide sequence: TGTGCCAGCAGTGCCGTGGTCTACACCGGGGAGCTGTTTTTT. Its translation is CASSAVVYTGELFF.

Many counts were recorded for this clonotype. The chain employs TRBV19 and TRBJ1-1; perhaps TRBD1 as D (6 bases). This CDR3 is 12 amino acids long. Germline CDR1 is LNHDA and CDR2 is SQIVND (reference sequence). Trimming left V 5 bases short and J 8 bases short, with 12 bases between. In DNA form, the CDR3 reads TGTGCCAGTAGTTTGTCAGGGGAGGAAGCTTTCTTT. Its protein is CASSLSGEEAFF.

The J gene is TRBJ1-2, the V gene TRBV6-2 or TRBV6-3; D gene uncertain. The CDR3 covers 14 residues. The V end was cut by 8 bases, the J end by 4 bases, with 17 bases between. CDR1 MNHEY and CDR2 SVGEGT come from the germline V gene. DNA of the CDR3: TGTGCCAGCGGGCAGCCTGCCTCTAGCTATGGCTACACCTTC. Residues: CASGQPASSYGYTF.

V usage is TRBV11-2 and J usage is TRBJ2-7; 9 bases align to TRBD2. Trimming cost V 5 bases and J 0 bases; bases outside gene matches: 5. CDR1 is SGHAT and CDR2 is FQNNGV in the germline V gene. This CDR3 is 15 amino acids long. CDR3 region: CASSEHSGSSYEQYF. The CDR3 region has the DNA TGTGCCAGCAGCGAACATAGCGGGAGCTCCTACGAGCAGTACTTC. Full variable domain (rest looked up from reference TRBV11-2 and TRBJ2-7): EAGVAQSPRYKIIEKRQSVAFWCNPISGHATLYWYQQILGQGPKLLIQFQNNGVVDDSQLPKDRFSAERLKGVDSTLKIQPAKLEDSAVYLCASSEHSGSSYEQYFGPGTRLTVT.

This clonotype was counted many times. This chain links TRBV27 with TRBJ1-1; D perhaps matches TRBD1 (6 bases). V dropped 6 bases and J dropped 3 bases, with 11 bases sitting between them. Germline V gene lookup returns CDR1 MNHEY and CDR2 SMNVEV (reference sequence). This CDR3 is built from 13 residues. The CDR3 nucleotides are TGTGCCAGCAGAACCAGGGGAGACACTGAAGCTTTCTTT. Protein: CASRTRGDTEAFF.

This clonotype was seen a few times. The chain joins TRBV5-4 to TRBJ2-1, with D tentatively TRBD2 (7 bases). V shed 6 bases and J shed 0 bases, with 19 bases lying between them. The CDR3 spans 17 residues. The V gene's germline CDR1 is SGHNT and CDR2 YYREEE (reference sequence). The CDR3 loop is CASTLGGRGPSYNEQFF. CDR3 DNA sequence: TGTGCCAGCACCCTTGGGGGGCGGGGGCCCTCCTACAATGAGCAGTTCTTC. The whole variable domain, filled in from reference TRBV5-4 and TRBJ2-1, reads ETGVTQSPTHLIKTRGQQVTLRCSSQSGHNTVSWYQQALGQGPQFIFQYYREEENGRGNFPPRFSGLQFPNYSSELNVNALELDDSALYLCASTLGGRGPSYNEQFFGPGTRLTVL.

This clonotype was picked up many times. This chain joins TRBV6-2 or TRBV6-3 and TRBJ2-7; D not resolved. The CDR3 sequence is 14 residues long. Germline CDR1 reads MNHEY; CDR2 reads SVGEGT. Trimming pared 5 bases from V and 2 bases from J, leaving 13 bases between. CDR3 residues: CASSPTEWTYEQYF. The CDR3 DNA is TGTGCCAGCAGTCCGACCGAGTGGACCTACGAGCAGTACTTC.

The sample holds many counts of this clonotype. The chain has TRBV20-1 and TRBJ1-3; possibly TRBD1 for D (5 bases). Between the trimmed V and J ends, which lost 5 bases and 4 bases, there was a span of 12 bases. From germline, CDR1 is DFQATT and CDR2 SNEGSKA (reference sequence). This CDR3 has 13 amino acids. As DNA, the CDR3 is TGCAGTGCTTACAGGCTTTACGGAAACACCATATATTTT. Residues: CSAYRLYGNTIYF.

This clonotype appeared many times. CDR3 bases: TGTGCCAGCAGCGCCAGATTTACTGGACTCCCCATGAACACTGAAGCTTTCTTT. This gives the protein CASSARFTGLPMNTEAFF. The chain joins TRBV4-2 to TRBJ1-1; D not resolved. Per germline, CDR1 LGHNA and CDR2 YNFKEQ. V was trimmed by 5 bases and J by 0 bases, leaving 22 bases between them. The CDR3 consists of 18 residues.

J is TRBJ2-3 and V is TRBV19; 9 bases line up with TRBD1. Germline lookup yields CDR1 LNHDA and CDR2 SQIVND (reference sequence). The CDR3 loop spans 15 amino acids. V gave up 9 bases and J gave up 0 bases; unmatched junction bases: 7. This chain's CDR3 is CASRFGTGSTDTQYF. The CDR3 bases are TGTGCCAGCCGCTTTGGGACAGGGAGCACAGATACGCAGTATTTT.

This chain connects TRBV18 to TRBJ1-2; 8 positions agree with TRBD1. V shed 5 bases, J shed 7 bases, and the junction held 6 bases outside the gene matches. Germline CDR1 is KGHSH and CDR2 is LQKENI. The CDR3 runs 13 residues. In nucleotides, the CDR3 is TGTGCCAGCTCAGGAGCAGGGGGCTTTGGCTACACCTTC. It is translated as CASSGAGGFGYTF.

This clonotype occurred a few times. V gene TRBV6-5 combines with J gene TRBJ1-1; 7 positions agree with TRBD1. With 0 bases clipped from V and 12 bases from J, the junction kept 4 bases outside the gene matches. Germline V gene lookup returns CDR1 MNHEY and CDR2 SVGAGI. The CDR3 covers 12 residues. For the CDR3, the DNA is TGTGCCAGCAGTTACTCCGGCAGGGGGACTTTCTTT. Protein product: CASSYSGRGTFF.

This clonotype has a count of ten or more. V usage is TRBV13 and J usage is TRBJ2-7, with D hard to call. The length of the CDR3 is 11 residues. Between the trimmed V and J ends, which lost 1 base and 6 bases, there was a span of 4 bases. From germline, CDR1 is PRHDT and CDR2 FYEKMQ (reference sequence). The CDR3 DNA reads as TGTGCCAGCAGCTTAGTTACCGAGCAGTACTTC. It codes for CASSLVTEQYF.

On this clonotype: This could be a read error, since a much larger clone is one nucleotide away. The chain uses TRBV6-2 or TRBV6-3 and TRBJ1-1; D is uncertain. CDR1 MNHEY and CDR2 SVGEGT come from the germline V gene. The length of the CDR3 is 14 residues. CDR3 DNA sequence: TGTGCCAGCAGTTACCCCCAAGCGCGGACTGAAGTTTTCTTT. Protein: CASSYPQARTEVFF.

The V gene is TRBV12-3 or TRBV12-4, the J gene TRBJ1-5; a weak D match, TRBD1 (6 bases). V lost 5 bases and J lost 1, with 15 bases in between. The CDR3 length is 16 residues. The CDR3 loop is CASSPRGAGSNQPQHF. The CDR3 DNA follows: TGTGCCAGCAGTCCGCGGGGGGCCGGGAGCAATCAGCCCCAGCATTTT.

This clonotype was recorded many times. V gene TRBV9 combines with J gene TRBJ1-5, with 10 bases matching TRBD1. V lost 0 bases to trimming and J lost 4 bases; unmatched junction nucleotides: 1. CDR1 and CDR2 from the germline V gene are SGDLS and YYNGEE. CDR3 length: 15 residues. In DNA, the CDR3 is TGTGCCAGCAGCGTAGGGACAGGGGGAAATCAGCCCCAGCATTTT. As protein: CASSVGTGGNQPQHF.